This T cell receptor beta chain came from a study of human T cells and chemical hapten exposure. Indicated time point: pre-sensitization, week 0. Regarding treatment: therapeutic diphenylcyclopropenone sensitization with weekly scalp DPC. Single cDNA molecules in the library carried unique molecular identifiers attached during preparation. Via MiXCR, TCRdb re-called the RACE reads, giving one row per CDR3 protein. Of 200,000 to 300,000 distinct CDR3 sequences in the sample, over 8% were seen once. This CDR3 has 13 residues. In germline, CDR1 is MNHNS, CDR2 SASEGT. Deletions cut 9 bases from V and 1 base from J, with 12 bases between. This clonotype appeared a few times.

This clonotype was sampled from a woman between 40 and 50 years old with alopecia areata. Some clones in this sample may be carry-over from other donors' samples. The sequencing used whole blood, collected in connection with sensitization to the hapten diphenylcyclopropenone (DPC). V usage is TRBV6-1 and J usage is TRBJ1-1; possibly TRBD1 for D (6 bases). The CDR3 nucleotides read TGTGCCAGTGTTACAGGGCAGAACACTGAAGCTTTCTTT. Translation: CASVTGQNTEAFF.